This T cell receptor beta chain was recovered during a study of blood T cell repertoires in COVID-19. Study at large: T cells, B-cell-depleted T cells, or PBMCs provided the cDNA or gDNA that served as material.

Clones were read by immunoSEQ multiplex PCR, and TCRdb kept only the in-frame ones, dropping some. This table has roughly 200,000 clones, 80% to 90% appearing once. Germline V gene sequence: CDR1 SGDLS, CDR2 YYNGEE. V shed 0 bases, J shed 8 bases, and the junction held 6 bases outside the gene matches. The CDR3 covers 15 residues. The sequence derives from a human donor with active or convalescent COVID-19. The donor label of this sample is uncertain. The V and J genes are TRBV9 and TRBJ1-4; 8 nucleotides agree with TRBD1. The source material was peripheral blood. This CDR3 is CASSVDLRGQEKLFF. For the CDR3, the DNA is TGTGCCAGCAGCGTAGACCTCAGGGGGCAGGAAAAACTGTTTTTT. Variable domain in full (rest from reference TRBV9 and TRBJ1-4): DSGVTQTPKHLITATGQRVTLRCSPRSGDLSVYWYQQSLDQGLQFLIQYYNGEERAKGNILERFSAQQFPDLHSELNLSSLELGDSALYFCASSVDLRGQEKLFFGSGTQLSVL.